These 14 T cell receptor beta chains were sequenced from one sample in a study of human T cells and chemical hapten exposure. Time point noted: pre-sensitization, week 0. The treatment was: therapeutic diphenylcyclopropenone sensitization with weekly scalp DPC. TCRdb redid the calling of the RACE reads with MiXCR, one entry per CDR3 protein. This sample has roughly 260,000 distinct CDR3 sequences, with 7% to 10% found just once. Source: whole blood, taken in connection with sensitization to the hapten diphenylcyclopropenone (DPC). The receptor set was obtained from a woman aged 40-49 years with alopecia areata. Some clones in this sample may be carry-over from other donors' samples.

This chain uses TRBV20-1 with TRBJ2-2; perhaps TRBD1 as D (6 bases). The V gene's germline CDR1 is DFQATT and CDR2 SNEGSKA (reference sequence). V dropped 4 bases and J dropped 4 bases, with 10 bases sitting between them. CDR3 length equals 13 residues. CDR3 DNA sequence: TGCAGTGCTACCAGACAGGTCACCGGGGAGCTGTTTTTT. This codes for CSATRQVTGELFF.

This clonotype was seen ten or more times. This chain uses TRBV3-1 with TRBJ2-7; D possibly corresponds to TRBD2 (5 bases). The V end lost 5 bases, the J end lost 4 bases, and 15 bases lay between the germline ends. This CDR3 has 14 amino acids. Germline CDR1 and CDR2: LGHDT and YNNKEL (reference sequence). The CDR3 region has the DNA TGTGCCAGCAGCTATCTAGCCCTAGGGTACGAGCAGTACTTC. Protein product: CASSYLALGYEQYF.

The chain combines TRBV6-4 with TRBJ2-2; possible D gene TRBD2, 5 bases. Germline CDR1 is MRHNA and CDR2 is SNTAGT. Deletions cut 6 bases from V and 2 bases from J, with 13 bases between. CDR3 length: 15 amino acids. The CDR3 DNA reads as TGTGCCAGCAGACCAACCGGGATAAACACCGGGGAGCTGTTTTTT. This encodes CASRPTGINTGELFF.

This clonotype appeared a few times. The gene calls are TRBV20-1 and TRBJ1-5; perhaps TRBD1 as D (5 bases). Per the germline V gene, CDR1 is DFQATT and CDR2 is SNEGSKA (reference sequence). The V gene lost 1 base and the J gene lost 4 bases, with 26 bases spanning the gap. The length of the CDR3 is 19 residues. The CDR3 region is CSARGPPNLAGDWNQPQHF. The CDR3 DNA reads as TGCAGTGCTAGAGGGCCCCCGAATTTGGCGGGGGATTGGAATCAGCCCCAGCATTTT.

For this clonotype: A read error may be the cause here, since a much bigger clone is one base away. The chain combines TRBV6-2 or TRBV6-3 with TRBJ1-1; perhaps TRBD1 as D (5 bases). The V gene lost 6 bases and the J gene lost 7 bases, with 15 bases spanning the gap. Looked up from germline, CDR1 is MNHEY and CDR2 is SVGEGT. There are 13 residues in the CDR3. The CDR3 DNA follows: TGTGCCAGCAGGGACGGGACGTACGGTGAAGCTTTCTTT. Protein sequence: CASRDGTYGEAFF.

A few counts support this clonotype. The CDR3 sequence is CASSDSGTTQYF. DNA of the CDR3: TGTGCCAGCAGTGATAGCGGGACGACGCAGTATTTT. The J gene is TRBJ2-3, the V gene TRBV11-3, with 8 positions matching TRBD2. V gave up 6 bases and J gave up 9 bases; unmatched junction bases: 5. Per the germline V gene, CDR1 is SGHNT and CDR2 is YENEEA. CDR3 size: 12 residues.

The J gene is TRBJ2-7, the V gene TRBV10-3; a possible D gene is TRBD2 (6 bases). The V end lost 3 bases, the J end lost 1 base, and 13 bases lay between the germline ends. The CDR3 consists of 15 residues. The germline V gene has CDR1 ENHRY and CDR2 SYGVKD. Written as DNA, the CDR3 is TGTGCCATCAGTGAAGGCGGGGCGCTATCCTACGAGCAGTACTTC. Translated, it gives CAISEGGALSYEQYF.

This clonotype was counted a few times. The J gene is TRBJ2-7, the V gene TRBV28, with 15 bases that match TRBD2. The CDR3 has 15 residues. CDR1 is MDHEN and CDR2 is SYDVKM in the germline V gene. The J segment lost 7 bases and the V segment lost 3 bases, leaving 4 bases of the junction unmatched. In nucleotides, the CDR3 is TGTGCCAGCAGTTTTGCAGGGACTAGCGGGAGGGAGCAGTACTTC. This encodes CASSFAGTSGREQYF.

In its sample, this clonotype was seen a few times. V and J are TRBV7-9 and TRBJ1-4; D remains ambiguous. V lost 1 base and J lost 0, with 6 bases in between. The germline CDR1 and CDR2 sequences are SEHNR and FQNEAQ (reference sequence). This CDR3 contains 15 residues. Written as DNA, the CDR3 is TGTGCCAGCAGCTTAGATGCTACAACTAATGAAAAACTGTTTTTT. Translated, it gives CASSLDATTNEKLFF.

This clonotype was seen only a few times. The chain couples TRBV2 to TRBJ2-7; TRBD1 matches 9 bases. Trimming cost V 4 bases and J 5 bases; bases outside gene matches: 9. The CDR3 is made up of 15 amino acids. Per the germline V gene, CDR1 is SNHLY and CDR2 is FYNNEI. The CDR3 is CASSGTGGIIHEQYF. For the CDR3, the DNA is TGTGCCAGCAGTGGAACAGGGGGCATTATACACGAGCAGTACTTC.

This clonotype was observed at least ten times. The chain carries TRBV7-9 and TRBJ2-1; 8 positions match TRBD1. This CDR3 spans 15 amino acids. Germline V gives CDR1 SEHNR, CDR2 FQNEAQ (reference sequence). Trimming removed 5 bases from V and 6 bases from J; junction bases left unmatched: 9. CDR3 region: CASSPGGGPINEQFF. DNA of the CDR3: TGTGCCAGCAGCCCAGGGGGCGGGCCTATCAATGAGCAGTTCTTC.

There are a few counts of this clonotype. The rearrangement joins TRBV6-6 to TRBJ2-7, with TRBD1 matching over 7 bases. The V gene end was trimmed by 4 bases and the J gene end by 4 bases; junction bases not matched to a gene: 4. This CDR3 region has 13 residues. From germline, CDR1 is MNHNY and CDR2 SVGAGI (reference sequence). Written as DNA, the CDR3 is TGTGCCAGCAGTTCCTCGGACAGGTACGAGCAGTACTTC. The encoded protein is CASSSSDRYEQYF.

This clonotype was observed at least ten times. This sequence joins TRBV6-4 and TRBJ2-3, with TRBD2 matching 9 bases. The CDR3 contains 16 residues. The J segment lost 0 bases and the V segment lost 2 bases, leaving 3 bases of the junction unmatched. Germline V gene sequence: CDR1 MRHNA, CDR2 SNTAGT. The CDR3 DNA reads TGTGCCAGCAGTGACGGTACTAGCGGGAGCACAGATACGCAGTATTTT. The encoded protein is CASSDGTSGSTDTQYF.

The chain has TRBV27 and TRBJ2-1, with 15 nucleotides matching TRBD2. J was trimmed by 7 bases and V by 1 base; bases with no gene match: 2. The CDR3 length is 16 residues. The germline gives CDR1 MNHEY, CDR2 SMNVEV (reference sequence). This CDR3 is CASSLYGLAGGNEQFF. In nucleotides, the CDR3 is TGTGCCAGCAGTTTATACGGACTAGCGGGAGGGAATGAGCAGTTCTTC.